This T cell receptor (beta chain) emerged from a study of T cells after yellow fever vaccination. A 5'RACE template-switching step, the method used to make TCR cDNA, added a universal primer site and UMIs. TCRdb re-called the 5' RACE reads with MiXCR, one entry per CDR3 protein. This table has about 52,000 distinct CDR3 sequences, about 6.6% appearing once. The CDR3 runs 16 residues. The V end lost 1 base, the J end lost 2 bases, and 15 bases lay between the germline ends. Germline CDR1 and CDR2: SGHRS and YFSETQ. In this sample, this clonotype turned up many times. The sequenced sample was CD8+ T cells not binding an NS4B(214-222) dextramer, sorted from PBMCs, obtained roughly 45 days after the first yellow fever vaccination. The V call is TRBV5-1, the J call TRBJ2-5; a possible D gene is TRBD1 (6 bases). The sequence came from a man aged 18 to 35 who received the YFV17D yellow fever vaccine. DNA of the CDR3: TGCGCCAGCAGCTTGTATGCAGGGGTTCGTCAAGAGACCCAGTACTTC. It yields the protein CASSLYAGVRQETQYF.